These 11 T cell receptor beta chains originate from one sample sequenced in a study of T cell repertoires in cytomegalovirus infection. Via MiXCR, TCRdb re-called the reads, giving one row per CDR3 protein. The sample lists around 300,000 distinct CDR3 sequences, over 7.5% occurring once. Sequences were obtained from PBMCs. The receptors stem from a human donor in good health (CMV status not recorded). Some clones in this sample may be carry-over from other donors' samples.

This clonotype was recorded many times. The gene calls are TRBV7-9 and TRBJ2-5; 10 nucleotides agree with TRBD1. Looked up from germline, CDR1 is SEHNR and CDR2 is FQNEAQ (reference sequence). The CDR3 loop spans 16 amino acids. Germline trimming cut 4 bases from V and 5 bases from J; bases unmatched to any gene: 10. CDR3 sequence (DNA): TGTGCCAGCAGCTCAAGTCTCGGGACAGGGGATGAGACCCAGTACTTC. Protein sequence: CASSSSLGTGDETQYF.

In this sample, this clonotype turned up many times. J is TRBJ1-5 and V is TRBV7-9; TRBD1 matches at 8 bases. Trimming cost V 6 bases and J 0 bases; bases outside gene matches: 4. Germline CDR1 SEHNR, CDR2 FQNEAQ (reference sequence). The CDR3 runs 15 residues. The CDR3 here is CASSPTGDSNQPQHF. CDR3 in DNA: TGTGCCAGCAGTCCGACAGGGGATAGCAATCAGCCCCAGCATTTT.

The sample holds a few counts of this clonotype. This rearrangement joins TRBV7-8 to TRBJ1-2, with 10 nucleotides matching TRBD1. Germline V gives CDR1 SGHVS, CDR2 FQNEAQ. The CDR3 totals 15 residues. The V segment lost 5 bases and the J segment 8 bases; nucleotides outside the gene matches: 11. CDR3 loop: CASSPGQGVGSGYTF. The CDR3 DNA sequence: TGTGCCAGCAGCCCAGGACAGGGGGTAGGAAGCGGCTACACCTTC.

The chain couples TRBV12-3 or TRBV12-4 to TRBJ1-1; D unclear. The CDR3 covers 14 residues. Trimming stripped 5 bases from V and 3 bases from J, with 13 bases between. Written as DNA, the CDR3 is TGTGCCAGCAGTAACCCCGCATGGGACACTGAAGCTTTCTTT. Its translation is CASSNPAWDTEAFF.

This clonotype was counted ten times or more. Here the CDR3 reads CASSQFTGDSYEQYF. Here the CDR3 DNA reads TGTGCCAGCAGTCAATTCACAGGGGACAGCTACGAGCAGTACTTC. The chain combines TRBV7-2 with TRBJ2-7; the match to TRBD1 covers 7 bases. V shed 6 bases and J 3 bases; nucleotides not matched to a gene: 11. The germline gives CDR1 SGHTA, CDR2 FQGNSA. The CDR3 contains 15 residues.

The sample holds many counts of this clonotype. CDR3 in DNA: TGCAGTGCCCCTTCCAGGACGTCTCAGCCCCAGCATTTT. Residues: CSAPSRTSQPQHF. The V and J genes are TRBV20-1 and TRBJ1-5; D is undetermined. Germline V gene data show CDR1 as DFQATT and CDR2 as SNEGSKA (reference sequence). The V and J ends lost 6 bases and 6 bases respectively, with 15 bases between them. The CDR3 runs to 13 residues.

The V call is TRBV13, the J call TRBJ2-1; 11 bases align to TRBD2. After removal of 5 bases from V and 3 bases from J, the junction contained 12 bases not matched to a gene. This CDR3 has 18 residues. Germline loops: CDR1 PRHDT, CDR2 FYEKMQ (reference sequence). CDR3 nucleotides: TGTGCCAGCAGCAAAAACACTATAACTAGCGGGAGCTACAATGAGCAGTTCTTC. It specifies CASSKNTITSGSYNEQFF.

This clonotype was seen more than once but under ten times. The chain carries TRBV9 and TRBJ2-7; 7 nucleotides align to TRBD1. From germline, CDR1 is SGDLS and CDR2 YYNGEE. There are 15 residues in the CDR3. Losses at the gene ends were 4 bases for V and 0 bases for J; bases not matched to a gene: 7. Here the CDR3 DNA reads TGTGCCAGCAGCACATCGACAGGGCACTCCTACGAGCAGTACTTC. Translation gives CASSTSTGHSYEQYF.

This clonotype was detected ten times or more. The CDR3 sequence: CASTLKGLSDGNTIYF. CDR3 in DNA: TGTGCCAGCACCCTAAAGGGGCTATCGGACGGAAACACCATATATTTT. V is TRBV28 and J is TRBJ1-3; D perhaps matches TRBD1 (5 bases). Germline V gene lookup returns CDR1 MDHEN and CDR2 SYDVKM. The CDR3 contains 16 residues. Trimming took off 7 bases at V and 4 bases at J, with 20 bases between the two ends. The variable domain in full, completed from reference TRBV28 and TRBJ1-3, reads DVKVTQSSRYLVKRTGEKVFLECVQDMDHENMFWYRQDPGLGLRLIYFSYDVKMKEKGDIPEGYSVSREKKERFSLILESASTNQTSMYLCASTLKGLSDGNTIYFGEGSWLTVV.

This clonotype was recorded many times. The gene calls are TRBV7-8 and TRBJ2-7; the match to TRBD1 covers 7 bases. Germline V gene data show CDR1 as SGHVS and CDR2 as FQNEAQ. The CDR3 totals 14 residues. Trimming took 5 bases from V and 2 from J; bases not matched to a gene: 6. The CDR3 sequence is CASSPRDSTYEQYF. CDR3 nucleotide sequence: TGTGCCAGCAGCCCCCGGGACAGTACCTACGAGCAGTACTTC. Using reference TRBV7-8 and TRBJ2-7 for the parts outside the CDR3, the full variable domain is GAGVSQSPRYKVAKRGQDVALRCDPISGHVSLFWYQQALGQGPEFLTYFQNEAQLDKSGLPSDRFFAERPEGSVSTLKIQRTQQEDSAVYLCASSPRDSTYEQYFGPGTRLTVT.

The chain uses TRBV7-2 and TRBJ2-1, with 7 bases that match TRBD1. V shed 1 base and J 8 bases; nucleotides not matched to a gene: 11. This CDR3 is built from 16 residues. Germline values: CDR1 SGHTA, CDR2 FQGNSA. The CDR3 loop is CASSLDLNRGGDEQFF. CDR3 nucleotide sequence: TGTGCCAGCAGCTTAGATTTAAACAGGGGCGGCGATGAGCAGTTCTTC.